The source of this T cell receptor beta chain is a study of metastatic and nonmetastatic thyroid tumors. Across the study: Blood and tumor or nodule tissue repertoires from malignant and benign thyroid patients were compared.

The authors' processing: Construction of a distant-metastasis classifier for papillary thyroid cancer relied on CDR3 differences across clinicopathological groups. TCRdb used MiXCR to call clones anew from the PCR reads. The V and J calls shown here were made by TCRdb, not taken from the authors' results. The profile shows 53,000 or so clones, approximately 20% of them singletons. Until they underwent thyroid surgery, no patient had received any treatment. Germline V gene sequence: CDR1 LGHDT, CDR2 YNNKEL (reference sequence). V was pared by 8 bases and J by 7 bases, with 18 bases between. The CDR3 covers 13 residues.

The sequence was obtained from a female donor with papillary thyroid cancer or a benign thyroid nodule (not recorded which). Some clones in this sample may be carry-over from other donors' samples. The chain links TRBV3-1 to TRBJ2-7; either TRBD1 or TRBD2 may fit D (5 bases each). Sequencing was carried out using blood. The CDR3: CASSLGASGEQYF. The DNA for the CDR3 is TGTGCCAGCTCCCTTGGGGCCAGCGGAGAGCAGTACTTC.